This is a list of T cell receptor beta chains from one sample in a study of T cells in Graves' hyperthyroidism and ophthalmopathy. TCRdb re-derived calls from the multiplex PCR reads in MiXCR, one entry per CDR3 protein. There are about 640,000 distinct CDR3 sequences in the sample; roughly 20% occur only once, and more than 30% lies in the top ten. The material sequenced was blood. Receptor source: a man aged 25 to 40 with Graves' ophthalmopathy. The conserved cysteine and the conserved F or W are not part of the CDR3 here. Fields, in order: V gene, D gene, CDR3 length, J gene, CDR3 protein. A D gene is named only where the DNA matches it firmly.

>TRBV15|-|15|TRBJ1-6
ATSREGWGGDNSPLH
>TRBV10-3|TRBD1|12|TRBJ2-5
AISNRTGQETQY
>TRBV29-1|TRBD2|13|TRBJ2-1
SVEGLAAIYNEQF
>TRBV3-1|TRBD2|12|TRBJ2-7
ASSQLAVAYEQY
>TRBV6-5|TRBD1|13|TRBJ2-7
ASSYGTGGSYEQY
>TRBV28|TRBD1|12|TRBJ1-1
ASSLGTVYTEAF
>TRBV30|-|11|TRBJ2-7
AWSVSGGYEQY
>TRBV5-5|-|14|TRBJ1-6
ASSLRQPPNNSPLH
>TRBV28|-|13|TRBJ2-7
ASSLTGPKYDEQY
>TRBV13|-|15|TRBJ2-3
ASSPIGAQTSTDTQY
>TRBV5-8|TRBD2|14|TRBJ2-1
ASSAAAGLGGNEQF
>TRBV24-1|TRBD1|13|TRBJ1-4
ATSDGRGREEKLF
>TRBV6-1|TRBD2|15|TRBJ2-3
ASSEGELAEFTDTQY
>TRBV11-2|-|12|TRBJ2-7
ASSLGLGSYEQY
>TRBV3-1|-|11|TRBJ2-2
ASSQVTTGELF
>TRBV7-2|-|11|TRBJ1-3
ASSPPAGNTIY
>TRBV7-2|TRBD2|13|TRBJ2-5
ASSLGSGTSGSQY
>TRBV24-1|-|12|TRBJ2-1
ATRKAGSADEQF
>TRBV4-2|TRBD2|17|TRBJ2-1
ASSLRPGTSGDPYNEQF
>TRBV30|-|9|TRBJ1-4
ALTEGGKLF
>TRBV2|-|12|TRBJ2-2
ASRPGANTGELF
>TRBV12-3/TRBV12-4|TRBD1|13|TRBJ1-6
ASSLGDRGNSPLH
>TRBV19|-|11|TRBJ1-1
ASSITGRTEAF